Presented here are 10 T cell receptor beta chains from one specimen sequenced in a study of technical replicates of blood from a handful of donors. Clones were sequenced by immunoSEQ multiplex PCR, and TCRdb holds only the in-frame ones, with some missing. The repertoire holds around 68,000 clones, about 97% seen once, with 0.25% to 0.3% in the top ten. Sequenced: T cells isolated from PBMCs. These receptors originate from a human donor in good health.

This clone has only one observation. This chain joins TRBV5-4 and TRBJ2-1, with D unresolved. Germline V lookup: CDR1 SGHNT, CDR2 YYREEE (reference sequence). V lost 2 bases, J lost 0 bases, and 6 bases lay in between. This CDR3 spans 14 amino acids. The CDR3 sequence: CASSLESSYNEQFF. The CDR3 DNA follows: TGTGCCAGCAGCTTAGAGAGCTCCTACAATGAGCAGTTCTTC.

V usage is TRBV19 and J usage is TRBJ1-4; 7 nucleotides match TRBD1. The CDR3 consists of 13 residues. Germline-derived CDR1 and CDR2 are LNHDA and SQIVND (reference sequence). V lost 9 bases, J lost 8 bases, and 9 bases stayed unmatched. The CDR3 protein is CASLDRVDEKLFF. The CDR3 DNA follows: TGTGCCAGCTTAGACAGGGTAGACGAAAAACTGTTTTTT.

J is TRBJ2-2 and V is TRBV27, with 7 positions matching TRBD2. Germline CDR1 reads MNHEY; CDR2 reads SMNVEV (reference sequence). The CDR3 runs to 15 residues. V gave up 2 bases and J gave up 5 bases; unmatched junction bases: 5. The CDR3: CASSLTGGLTGELFF. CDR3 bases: TGTGCCAGCAGTTTAACGGGGGGTTTGACCGGGGAGCTGTTTTTT.

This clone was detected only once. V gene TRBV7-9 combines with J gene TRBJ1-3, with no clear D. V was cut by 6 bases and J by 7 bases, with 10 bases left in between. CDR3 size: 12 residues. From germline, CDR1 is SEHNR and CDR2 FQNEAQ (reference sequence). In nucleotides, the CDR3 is TGTGCCAGCAGATATACGGGTAACACCATATATTTT. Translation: CASRYTGNTIYF.

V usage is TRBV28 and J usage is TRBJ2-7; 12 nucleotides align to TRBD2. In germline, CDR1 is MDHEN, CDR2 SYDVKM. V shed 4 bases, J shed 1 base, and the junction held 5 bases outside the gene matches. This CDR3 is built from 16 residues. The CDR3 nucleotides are TGTGCCAGCAGTTCCGTGGGACTAGCGGGTTCCTACGAGCAGTACTTC. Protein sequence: CASSSVGLAGSYEQYF.

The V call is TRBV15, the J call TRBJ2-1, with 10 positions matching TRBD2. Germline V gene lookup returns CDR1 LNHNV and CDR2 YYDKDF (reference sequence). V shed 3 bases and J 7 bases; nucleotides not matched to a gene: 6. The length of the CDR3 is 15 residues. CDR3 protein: CATSSPSGRVNEQFF. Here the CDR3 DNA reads TGTGCCACCAGCAGTCCTAGCGGGAGAGTAAATGAGCAGTTCTTC.

CDR3 DNA: TGTGCCAGTGAGGGGGACAGGGGAAAGGCAGATACGCAGTATTTT. Encoded protein: CASEGDRGKADTQYF. V gene TRBV19 combines with J gene TRBJ2-3, with 10 bases aligning to TRBD1. This CDR3 contains 15 residues. Germline trimming cut 8 bases from V and 4 bases from J; bases unmatched to any gene: 9. The germline V gene encodes CDR1 LNHDA and CDR2 SQIVND (reference sequence).

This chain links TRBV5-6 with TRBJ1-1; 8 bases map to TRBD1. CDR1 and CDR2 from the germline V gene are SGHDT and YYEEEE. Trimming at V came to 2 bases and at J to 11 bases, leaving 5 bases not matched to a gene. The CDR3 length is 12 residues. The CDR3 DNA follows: TGTGCCAGCAGCTTAGTGACAGGGGTGGCTTTCTTT. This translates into CASSLVTGVAFF.

CDR3 DNA: TGTGCCATCAGTGGGGACAGGGGTGAAAAACTGTTTTTT. Its translation: CAISGDRGEKLFF. The genes are TRBV10-3 and TRBJ1-4; 10 bases align to TRBD1. Germline CDR1 is ENHRY and CDR2 is SYGVKD. V trimming: 4 bases; J trimming: 7 bases; junction bases outside the gene matches: 0. The CDR3 is 13 residues long.

CDR3 in amino acids: CASMGHNYGYTF. The CDR3 DNA reads as TGTGCCAGTATGGGGCATAACTATGGCTACACCTTC. This chain connects TRBV19 to TRBJ1-2; D perhaps matches TRBD1 (5 bases). V lost 7 bases and J 1 base, leaving 7 bases between the germline ends. The germline gives CDR1 LNHDA, CDR2 SQIVND (reference sequence). The CDR3 runs 12 residues.